Listed below are T cell receptor beta chains from one sample, sequenced in a study of T-cell reconstitution after alpha-beta-depleted transplantation in children. Via MiXCR, TCRdb re-called the PCR reads, giving one row per CDR3 protein. The sample consists of under 300,000 distinct CDR3 sequences, over 9.5% of them appearing once. The sample was PBMCs from the stem cell graft donor, taken from the stem cell graft. The receptor source for this set is a human donor who donated a stem cell graft to a child with SCID. Each CDR3 is given with its conserved first and last residue. Fields, in order: D gene, V gene, clone size, J gene, CDR3 protein, CDR3 DNA. A D gene is named only where the DNA matches it firmly. Clone size, where shown, is once, few, many, or a class for clones that have expanded.

-,TRBV5-5,-,TRBJ1-1,CASSLRAGMNTEAFF,TGTGCCAGCAGCTTGAGGGCAGGGATGAACACTGAAGCTTTCTTT
-,TRBV2,many,TRBJ1-1,CASSVGAKGTEAFF,TGTGCCAGCAGTGTTGGGGCCAAGGGAACTGAAGCTTTCTTT
-,TRBV30,-,TRBJ2-3,CAWSTPSGLTDTQYF,TGTGCCTGGAGCACACCCAGTGGACTCACAGATACGCAGTATTTT
-,TRBV5-6,many,TRBJ1-3,CASSLEQRASGNTIYF,TGTGCCAGCAGCTTGGAGCAGCGAGCTTCTGGAAACACCATATATTTT
TRBD1,TRBV20-1,many,TRBJ1-1,CSALRTRGGTEAFF,TGCAGTGCTCTACGAACCAGGGGGGGCACTGAAGCTTTCTTT
-,TRBV25-1,many,TRBJ1-1,CASKLAGAGNTEAFF,TGTGCCAGCAAGTTAGCAGGGGCGGGGAACACTGAAGCTTTCTTT
-,TRBV27,many,TRBJ2-7,CASSLSGRTPYEQYF,TGTGCCAGCAGTTTATCGGGGCGGACTCCCTACGAGCAGTACTTC
-,TRBV28,many,TRBJ2-2,CASSLPGAVTGELFF,TGTGCCAGCAGTTTACCAGGGGCTGTCACCGGGGAGCTGTTTTTT
-,TRBV18,-,TRBJ1-5,CASSPSGSYHPQHF,TGTGCCAGCTCACCATCCGGATCGTATCACCCCCAGCATTTT
-,TRBV5-1,few,TRBJ2-7,CASSLAVQGDRGYF,TGCGCCAGCAGCTTGGCCGTACAGGGAGATCGGGGGTACTTC
-,TRBV15,many,TRBJ1-4,CATSRDGATNEKLFF,TGTGCCACCAGCAGAGACGGCGCAACTAATGAAAAACTGTTTTTT
-,TRBV7-3,-,TRBJ2-1,CASSSGPENEQFF,TGTGCCAGCAGCTCGGGTCCGGAGAATGAGCAGTTCTTC
-,TRBV5-1,-,TRBJ2-2,CASSPRGVRTGELFF,TGCGCCAGCAGCCCTCGTGGAGTAAGGACCGGGGAGCTGTTTTTT
-,TRBV24-1,many,TRBJ1-2,CATSGADYTF,TGTGCCACCAGTGGGGCAGACTACACCTTC
-,TRBV6-2/TRBV6-3,many,TRBJ2-6,CASSLGYRSSGANVLTF,TGTGCCAGCAGTCTGGGTTACAGGAGCTCTGGGGCCAACGTCCTGACTTTC
-,TRBV5-1,many,TRBJ1-6,CASSLGNNSPLHF,TGCGCCAGCAGCTTGGGAAATAATTCACCCCTCCACTTT
TRBD1,TRBV20-1,many,TRBJ1-2,CSARGVGTGPNYGYTF,TGCAGTGCTAGAGGGGTGGGGACAGGGCCTAACTATGGCTACACCTTC
TRBD2,TRBV20-1,many,TRBJ2-7,CSATSGGRYEQYF,TGCAGTGCCACTAGCGGGGGGCGTTACGAGCAGTACTTC
TRBD2,TRBV3-1,many,TRBJ2-1,CASSHRGGVNEQFF,TGTGCCAGCAGCCACCGCGGGGGGGTCAATGAGCAGTTCTTC
-,TRBV5-1,many,TRBJ2-7,CASSLVAGFAEQYF,TGCGCCAGCAGCTTGGTGGCAGGGTTCGCCGAGCAGTACTTC
-,TRBV5-1,many,TRBJ2-5,CASSTAGVAETQYF,TGCGCCAGCAGCACTGCAGGGGTCGCGGAGACCCAGTACTTC
-,TRBV3-1,few,TRBJ2-7,CASCQAPTDAYEQYF,TGTGCCTCCTGCCAAGCCCCGACAGACGCCTACGAGCAGTACTTC
TRBD1,TRBV5-1,many,TRBJ1-1,CASSWGTGMNTEAFF,TGCGCCAGCAGCTGGGGGACAGGGATGAACACTGAAGCTTTCTTT
TRBD2,TRBV15,many,TRBJ2-1,CATSRESGGYNEQFF,TGTGCCACCAGCAGAGAAAGCGGGGGCTACAATGAGCAGTTCTTC
-,TRBV5-1,many,TRBJ1-1,CASSPIKTGLNTEAFF,TGCGCCAGCAGCCCGATAAAGACAGGACTGAACACTGAAGCTTTCTTT
TRBD2,TRBV5-1,many,TRBJ2-3,CASSWGGATDTQYF,TGCGCCAGCAGCTGGGGAGGGGCCACAGATACGCAGTATTTT
-,TRBV12-3/TRBV12-4,many,TRBJ1-5,CASNQGLGQPQHF,TGTGCCAGCAACCAGGGGTTGGGTCAGCCCCAGCATTTT
-,TRBV10-3,-,TRBJ1-1,CAISQSLGNDTEAFF,TGTGCCATCAGTCAGTCGCTAGGGAACGACACTGAAGCTTTCTTT
-,TRBV20-1,many,TRBJ2-1,CSAGKVRDEQFF,TGCAGTGCTGGGAAAGTACGGGATGAGCAGTTCTTC
-,TRBV20-1,many,TRBJ2-1,CSATGRLYEQFF,TGCAGTGCTACCGGCCGGCTCTATGAGCAGTTCTTC
TRBD2,TRBV4-2,-,TRBJ2-2,CASSRANAGLAGPRAGELFF,TGTGCCAGCAGCCGTGCAAACGCGGGACTAGCGGGGCCTCGCGCCGGGGAGCTGTTTTTT
TRBD2,TRBV9,many,TRBJ2-1,CASSVGGGTNNEQFF,TGTGCCAGCAGCGTTGGGGGGGGGACCAACAATGAGCAGTTCTTC
-,TRBV20-1,many,TRBJ1-4,CSAGGPRGEKLFF,TGCAGTGCCGGGGGCCCCCGGGGTGAAAAACTGTTTTTT
-,TRBV7-2,few,TRBJ1-5,CASSRKTRDSNQPQHF,TGTGCCAGCAGCCGGAAGACACGGGACTCCAATCAGCCCCAGCATTTT
-,TRBV29-1,-,TRBJ2-2,CSATTTLNTGELFF,TGCAGCGCAACCACGACCCTGAACACCGGGGAGCTGTTTTTT
-,TRBV21-1,-,TRBJ2-3,CASGSGPPDTQYF,TGTGCCAGCGGCTCTGGCCCCCCAGATACGCAGTATTTT
-,TRBV5-1,many,TRBJ1-1,CASSLNGSPNTEAFF,TGCGCCAGCAGCTTGAATGGCAGCCCAAACACTGAAGCTTTCTTT